This entry lists 17 T cell receptor beta chains sequenced from one sample in a study of blood T cell repertoires in COVID-19. The table came from immunoSEQ multiplex PCR; TCRdb's copy has only in-frame clones and leaves some out. The data contain a few hundred thousand clones, roughly 85% of them singletons. The sample was peripheral blood. These receptor sequences come from a human donor in a cohort sampled during active COVID-19.

The chain carries TRBV6-5 and TRBJ2-7; 7 nucleotides align to TRBD1. The CDR3 has 15 residues. The V gene end was trimmed by 2 bases and the J gene end by 4 bases; junction bases not matched to a gene: 8. CDR1 is MNHEY and CDR2 is SVGAGI in the germline V gene. CDR3 nucleotide sequence: TGTGCCAGCAGTTACACTTCCGGGACAGAATACGAGCAGTACTTC. Its protein product is CASSYTSGTEYEQYF.

The DNA of the CDR3 is TGTGCCAGCAGAAGGACAGGGAACACCGGGGAGCTGTTTTTT. Encoded protein: CASRRTGNTGELFF. This chain links TRBV6-5 with TRBJ2-2; TRBD1 agrees at 7 bases. CDR3 length: 14 residues. V was clipped by 6 bases and J by 1 base; unmatched bases: 2. Germline loops: CDR1 MNHEY, CDR2 SVGAGI.

This chain uses TRBV10-3 with TRBJ1-1, with D unresolved. The CDR3 runs to 13 residues. CDR1 and CDR2 (germline): ENHRY, SYGVKD. V was trimmed by 3 bases and J by 0 bases, leaving 5 bases between them. The CDR3 DNA sequence: TGTGCCATCAGTGACAGATTGAACACTGAAGCTTTCTTT. Protein product: CAISDRLNTEAFF.

J is TRBJ1-6 and V is TRBV7-9; possibly TRBD1 for D (6 bases). The CDR3 loop spans 16 amino acids. Trimming pared 9 bases from V and 1 base from J, leaving 16 bases between. The germline V gene has CDR1 SEHNR and CDR2 FQNEAQ (reference sequence). The CDR3 bases are TGTGCCAGTACGAGATACAGGGAGTCCTATAATTCACCCCTCCACTTT. The encoded protein is CASTRYRESYNSPLHF. Supplemented by reference TRBV7-9 and TRBJ1-6, the full variable domain reads DTGVSQNPRHKITKRGQNVTFRCDPISEHNRLYWYRQTLGQGPEFLTYFQNEAQLEKSRLLSDRFSAERPKGSFSTLEIQRTEQGDSAMYLCASTRYRESYNSPLHFGNGTRLTVT.

The gene calls are TRBV2 and TRBJ2-7; D unclear. Trimming took off 6 bases at V and 0 bases at J, with 6 bases between the two ends. Germline CDR1 SNHLY, CDR2 FYNNEI. The CDR3 has 12 amino acids. CDR3 loop: CASRHVSYEQYF. The CDR3 DNA is TGTGCCAGCAGACACGTCTCCTACGAGCAGTACTTC. The variable domain in full, with the rest retrieved from reference TRBV2 and TRBJ2-7, is EPEVTQTPSHQVTQMGQEVILRCVPISNHLYFYWYRQILGQKVEFLVSFYNNEISEKSEIFDDQFSVERPDGSNFTLKIRSTKLEDSAMYFCASRHVSYEQYFGPGTRLTVT.

The V gene is TRBV27, the J gene TRBJ1-1; 8 bases are shared with TRBD1. CDR3 size: 16 residues. CDR1 is MNHEY and CDR2 is SMNVEV in the germline V gene (reference sequence). Trimming removed 6 bases from V and 1 base from J; junction bases left unmatched: 10. As DNA, the CDR3 is TGTGCCAGCAGGGACAACAGGGGGGTCTGGAACACTGAAGCTTTCTTT. Protein: CASRDNRGVWNTEAFF.

This clone was counted many times. J is TRBJ1-6 and V is TRBV6-2 or TRBV6-3; no clear D gene. Germline CDR1 is MNHEY and CDR2 is SVGEGT. The CDR3 runs 16 residues. Trimming shortened V by 0 bases and J by 8 bases, and 14 bases separated the two germline ends. The CDR3 sequence is CASSYSILSGDSPLHF. CDR3 nucleotide sequence: TGTGCCAGCAGTTACTCGATATTGTCCGGGGATTCACCCCTCCACTTT.

This clone was picked up one time. The chain uses TRBV2 and TRBJ2-3, with 7 bases matching TRBD2. The CDR3 spans 17 residues. In germline, CDR1 is SNHLY, CDR2 FYNNEI. The J segment lost 3 bases and the V segment lost 7 bases, leaving 16 bases of the junction unmatched. CDR3 DNA: TGTGCCAGCACCGAAAAATGGCGGGGGTCGGCTACAGATACGCAGTATTTT. Encoded protein: CASTEKWRGSATDTQYF.

This chain connects TRBV11-2 to TRBJ1-5; 7 bases match TRBD1. Germline V gene sequence: CDR1 SGHAT, CDR2 FQNNGV. V shed 5 bases and J 4 bases; nucleotides not matched to a gene: 8. The CDR3 has 15 amino acids. This CDR3 reads CASSARDRKNQPQHF. As DNA, the CDR3 is TGTGCCAGCAGCGCCCGGGACAGAAAAAATCAGCCCCAGCATTTT.

The V gene is TRBV15, the J gene TRBJ1-2; 7 nucleotides line up with TRBD1. This CDR3 has 13 residues. Germline V lookup: CDR1 LNHNV, CDR2 YYDKDF (reference sequence). J was trimmed by 14 bases and V by 4 bases; bases with no gene match: 13. The CDR3 region has the DNA TGTGCCACCAGCAACCGGCAGGGGGATTCTAGGACCTTC. Its protein is CATSNRQGDSRTF.

The chain employs TRBV3-1 (or the pseudogene TRBV3-2) and TRBJ1-1; 7 bases match TRBD1. After removal of 0 bases from V and 7 bases from J, the junction contained 8 bases not matched to a gene. Germline V CDR1 and CDR2: LGHDT, YNNKEL (reference sequence). The CDR3 covers 15 residues. CDR3 region: CASSQDTQGTREAFF. CDR3 coding DNA: TGTGCCAGCAGCCAAGATACACAGGGGACCCGTGAAGCTTTCTTT.

The chain joins TRBV7-9 to TRBJ1-6; weak D call: TRBD1 (6 bases). Trimming pared 2 bases from V and 10 bases from J, leaving 12 bases between. Germline-derived CDR1 and CDR2 are SEHNR and FQNEAQ (reference sequence). This CDR3 is 14 amino acids long. The CDR3, as DNA: TGTGCCAGCAGCTTAACAGGGAGTAACTCACCCCTCCACTTT. Protein product: CASSLTGSNSPLHF.

The rearrangement joins TRBV7-9 to TRBJ2-7; D unresolved. Germline-derived CDR1 and CDR2 are SEHNR and FQNEAQ (reference sequence). The CDR3 spans 13 residues. The V gene lost 1 base and the J gene lost 7 bases, with 11 bases spanning the gap. The CDR3 DNA reads as TGTGCCAGCAGCTTAGGACAACGAAGGGAGCAGTACTTC. It encodes CASSLGQRREQYF.

The count of this clone is one. This chain uses TRBV25-1 with TRBJ1-2; 8 bases are a match to TRBD1. The V gene's germline CDR1 is MGHDK and CDR2 SYGVNS. The length of the CDR3 is 17 residues. V was clipped by 1 base and J by 4 bases; unmatched bases: 11. The DNA of the CDR3 is TGTGCCAGCAGTGAATGGGGGGGACAGGCCGCCTCCTATGGCTACACCTTC. This codes for CASSEWGGQAASYGYTF.

V gene TRBV5-5 combines with J gene TRBJ1-1; no clear D. The V and J ends lost 6 bases and 6 bases respectively, with 6 bases between them. There are 10 residues in the CDR3. Germline V gene data show CDR1 as SGHKS and CDR2 as YYEKEE (reference sequence). The CDR3 here is CASNRAEAFF. The CDR3, as DNA: TGTGCCAGCAATCGGGCTGAAGCTTTCTTT. The complete variable domain, with remaining parts taken from reference TRBV5-5 and TRBJ1-1, reads DAGVTQSPTHLIKTRGQQVTLRCSPISGHKSVSWYQQVLGQGPQFIFQYYEKEERGRGNFPDRFSARQFPNYSSELNVNALLLGDSALYLCASNRAEAFFGQGTRLTVV.

The rearrangement joins TRBV7-9 to TRBJ2-7; possible D gene TRBD2, 6 bases. Germline V lookup: CDR1 SEHNR, CDR2 FQNEAQ (reference sequence). The length of the CDR3 is 17 residues. V was trimmed by 7 bases and J by 6 bases, leaving 28 bases between them. For the CDR3, the DNA is TGTGCCAGCACAAAAAACTTTGGGACTCTCGTGCCCCTCGAGCAGTACTTC. It specifies CASTKNFGTLVPLEQYF.

The chain links TRBV7-9 to TRBJ1-2; D is unclear. Trimming stripped 3 bases from V and 1 base from J, with 9 bases between. The germline gives CDR1 SEHNR, CDR2 FQNEAQ (reference sequence). The CDR3 length is 14 residues. The CDR3 nucleotides are TGTGCCAGCAGCTTTGTACTACTTAACTATGGCTACACCTTC. As protein: CASSFVLLNYGYTF.